A single sample is the source of the 14 T cell receptor beta chains below, sequenced in a study of cytomegalovirus exposure and HLA in healthy donors (dated by TCRdb to the late 2010s). Receptor amplification or capture employed the immunoSEQ multiplex PCR assay. For the multiplex PCR, a mixture combining 60 forward primers for TCR Vbeta segments and 13 reverse primers for TCR Jbeta segments was used. TCRdb's version of the immuneACCESS table is confined to in-frame rearrangements and falls short of the full clone set. An unresolved V gene accounts for under half of the shortfall where checked; the remainder is of unknown origin. The sample records around 150,000 clones, 80% to 90% of which are singletons. The ten top clones hold 1.5% to 2% of the sample. The sequenced sample was PBMCs. Every receptor here comes from a woman aged 18-29 years in good health and CMV-seronegative.

Of note for this clone: The sample has other DNA sequences that encode this CDR3 too. The chain combines TRBV6-5 with TRBJ1-3; 10 bases line up with TRBD1. Germline V lookup: CDR1 MNHEY, CDR2 SVGAGI. The CDR3 has 16 amino acids. With 0 bases clipped from V and 4 bases from J, the junction kept 3 bases outside the gene matches. CDR3 protein: CASSYSGTGVGNTIYF. The CDR3 coding sequence is TGTGCCAGCAGTTACTCCGGGACAGGGGTAGGAAACACCATATATTTT.

This rearrangement joins TRBV5-4 to TRBJ2-7, with 10 bases lining up with TRBD2. Germline V CDR1 and CDR2: SGHNT, YYREEE (reference sequence). V trimming: 2 bases; J trimming: 5 bases; junction bases outside the gene matches: 7. The CDR3 spans 15 residues. In DNA, the CDR3 is TGTGCCAGCAGCTTAGCGGGGGGGTGGGGCAACGAGCAGTACTTC. This encodes CASSLAGGWGNEQYF.

The rearrangement uses TRBV10-3 and TRBJ2-5; TRBD1 matches 7 bases. V lost 4 bases to trimming and J lost 5 bases; unmatched junction nucleotides: 7. From germline, CDR1 is ENHRY and CDR2 SYGVKD. The CDR3 runs 14 residues. CDR3 DNA sequence: TGTGCCATCAGTGTAATCGACAGGGAGGAGACCCAGTACTTC. Amino acids: CAISVIDREETQYF.

The chain recombines TRBV5-4 with TRBJ2-5; D might be TRBD1 (6 bases). From germline, CDR1 is SGHNT and CDR2 YYREEE (reference sequence). The CDR3 consists of 13 residues. Trimming shortened V by 0 bases and J by 5 bases, and 8 bases separated the two germline ends. In nucleotides, the CDR3 is TGTGCCAGCAGCTTGGAAAGGGGGGAGACCCAGTACTTC. The encoded protein is CASSLERGETQYF.

The chain employs TRBV6-6 and TRBJ1-6; the D is unclear. Germline V gene lookup returns CDR1 MNHNY and CDR2 SVGAGI (reference sequence). The CDR3 consists of 13 residues. V was shortened by 7 bases and J by 11 bases, with 15 bases between the two germline ends. CDR3 bases: TGTGCCAGCACCCCCGGGGTCGGAACACCCCTCCACTTT. Amino acids: CASTPGVGTPLHF.

This chain uses TRBV19 with TRBJ1-1; D uncertain. This CDR3 spans 14 amino acids. Trimming stripped 1 base from V and 0 bases from J, with 6 bases between. Germline CDR1 and CDR2: LNHDA and SQIVND (reference sequence). The CDR3 spells CASSIGAMNTEAFF. In nucleotides, the CDR3 is TGTGCCAGTAGTATAGGAGCTATGAACACTGAAGCTTTCTTT. Supplemented by reference TRBV19 and TRBJ1-1, the full variable domain reads DGGITQSPKYLFRKEGQNVTLSCEQNLNHDAMYWYRQDPGQGLRLIYYSQIVNDFQKGDIAEGYSVSREKKESFPLTVTSAQKNPTAFYLCASSIGAMNTEAFFGQGTRLTVV.

The chain recombines TRBV27 with TRBJ2-1, with 9 bases matching TRBD1. The J segment lost 3 bases and the V segment lost 5 bases, leaving 11 bases of the junction unmatched. The germline V gene has CDR1 MNHEY and CDR2 SMNVEV (reference sequence). This CDR3 is 17 amino acids long. CDR3 region: CASSPSLRDRVYNEQFF. CDR3 DNA sequence: TGTGCCAGCAGTCCAAGTCTCCGGGACAGGGTCTACAATGAGCAGTTCTTC.

The chain links TRBV4-1 to TRBJ1-3; possible D gene TRBD1, 6 bases. Trimming pared 0 bases from V and 3 bases from J, leaving 18 bases between. Per the germline V gene, CDR1 is MGHRA and CDR2 is YSYEKL. The CDR3 has 18 amino acids. The CDR3 DNA follows: TGCGCCAGCAGCCAAGATCCCTTGGACAGCCTGGATGGAAACACCATATATTTT. This sequence encodes CASSQDPLDSLDGNTIYF.

The chain employs TRBV20-1 and TRBJ1-1; the D is unclear. The germline CDR1 and CDR2 sequences are DFQATT and SNEGSKA (reference sequence). Trimming took 3 bases from V and 7 from J, leaving 9 bases between them. This CDR3 is 11 amino acids long. CDR3 amino acids: CSARRAFEAFF. The CDR3 coding sequence is TGCAGTGCTAGGAGGGCCTTTGAAGCTTTCTTT.

The CDR3 region is CASSSGIPYEQYF. CDR3 coding DNA: TGTGCCAGCTCAAGCGGGATTCCCTACGAGCAGTACTTC. The rearrangement uses TRBV18 and TRBJ2-7; the match to TRBD2 covers 7 bases. V lost 5 bases to trimming and J lost 2 bases; unmatched junction nucleotides: 3. In germline, CDR1 is KGHSH, CDR2 LQKENI. The CDR3 is made up of 13 amino acids.

The chain is built from TRBV5-1 and TRBJ2-7; TRBD2 aligns across 7 bases. The CDR3 totals 14 residues. Germline V gene lookup returns CDR1 SGHRS and CDR2 YFSETQ. Trimming took 5 bases from V and 1 from J; bases not matched to a gene: 6. Here the CDR3 reads CASSKPGGSYEQYF. CDR3 nucleotides: TGCGCCAGCAGTAAACCCGGGGGGTCCTACGAGCAGTACTTC.

This clone was found once. The J gene is TRBJ1-2, the V gene TRBV28; 7 bases align to TRBD1. V shed 6 bases and J 4 bases; nucleotides not matched to a gene: 11. CDR1 is MDHEN, CDR2 SYDVKM, per germline. This CDR3 spans 15 amino acids. The CDR3 is CASRVLGQHTYGYTF. CDR3 in DNA: TGTGCCAGCAGGGTACTGGGACAGCACACCTATGGCTACACCTTC.

The chain couples TRBV25-1 to TRBJ2-2; D might be TRBD2 (6 bases). The CDR3 is made up of 15 amino acids. The germline V gene has CDR1 MGHDK and CDR2 SYGVNS. V was pared by 3 bases and J by 6 bases, with 14 bases between. The CDR3 DNA is TGTGCCAGCAGTGATCCTAGCGACCCCTCCGGGGAGCTGTTTTTT. As protein: CASSDPSDPSGELFF.

J is TRBJ1-2 and V is TRBV5-1, with 9 bases that match TRBD1. V shed 4 bases and J 8 bases; nucleotides not matched to a gene: 12. There are 15 residues in the CDR3. Germline loops: CDR1 SGHRS, CDR2 YFSETQ. The CDR3 nucleotides are TGCGCCAGCAGCCTCACCCCGGGACAGGGAGGAGGCTACACCTTC. It is translated as CASSLTPGQGGGYTF. Drawing the rest from reference TRBV5-1 and TRBJ1-2, the complete variable domain is KAGVTQTPRYLIKTRGQQVTLSCSPISGHRSVSWYQQTPGQGLQFLFEYFSETQRNKGNFPGRFSGRQFSNSRSEMNVSTLELGDSALYLCASSLTPGQGGGYTFGSGTRLTVV.